This is a list of T cell receptor beta chains from one sample in a study of blood T cell repertoires in COVID-19. Produced via immunoSEQ multiplex PCR; TCRdb's table is partial and in-frame only. The sample yields roughly 260,000 clones, roughly 90% seen once. Sequencing was performed on peripheral blood. Source of these receptors: a man between 60 and 70 years old who had recovered from COVID-19. Each CDR3 is given with its conserved first and last residue. Fields, in order: D gene, V gene, CDR3 protein. The D gene is left open where the match is weak.

- TRBV9 CASRAGQSNTEAFF
TRBD1 TRBV5-1 CASSLETGNYGYTF
TRBD1 TRBV3-1/TRBV3-2 CASSQDFEGQGSSDTQYF
- TRBV12-3/TRBV12-4 CASSLVPVYEQYF
TRBD1 TRBV5-1 CASSWGQGGEGGYTF
- TRBV19 CASSISATDTQYF
- TRBV6-2/TRBV6-3 CASSYEGDTQYF
- TRBV18 CASSPSPGHNYSNQPQHF
TRBD2 TRBV5-1 CASRPDSGSSYNEQFF
TRBD2 TRBV30 CAWYNHGGSTDTQYF
- TRBV7-6 CASSPTDYEQYF
- TRBV5-1 CASSLDPRSDSPLHF
- TRBV7-2 CASSLAGSGRYGYTF
TRBD1 TRBV24-1 CATSDLTGGQETQYF
- TRBV5-1 CASTGWSGKMYEQYF
- TRBV5-1 CASSLGQATNEKLFF
- TRBV29-1 CSVALPGRGTEAFF
TRBD2 TRBV19 CASSPRLASYNEQFF